The subject of this entry is one TCR beta chain. The antigen remains undetermined. This entry belongs to a study of cytomegalovirus exposure and HLA in healthy donors. Study results and caveats: Per a later analysis, HLA-associated TCR beta chains showed more clonal expansion than other, equally common TCR beta chains. Highly shared variants forming one cluster were likely a sequencing artifact.

This CDR3 region has 15 residues. Per the germline V gene, CDR1 is SGDLS and CDR2 is YYNGEE. J was trimmed by 5 bases and V by 3 bases; bases with no gene match: 7. Primers for the PCR totalled 60 Vbeta and 13 Jbeta. Original analysis: As a later analysis found, there were 80 million or so unique TCR beta chains, of which roughly 11 million were shared. Repertoires were generated with immunoSEQ multiplex PCR, while TCRdb's copy carries only in-frame clones and drops some. That table supplies the V and J calls and clone size; D and trimming were determined from the DNA. Of around 150,000 clones listed, about 76% are singletons.

The sequenced material came from PBMCs. The sequence derives from a male donor in good health and CMV-seropositive. This chain joins TRBV9 and TRBJ2-2; 7 nucleotides agree with TRBD1. Here the CDR3 DNA reads TGTGCCAGCAGCGCTAGGACAGGAATGACCGGGGAGCTGTTTTTT. The encoded protein is CASSARTGMTGELFF.